A single sample gave rise to the 29 T cell receptor beta chains below, sequenced in a study of esophageal squamous cell carcinoma under preoperative chemotherapy. TCRdb used MiXCR to reprocess the PCR reads, holding one entry per CDR3 protein. The table has approximately 30,000 distinct CDR3 sequences, roughly 50% seen once. The time point denotes: before preoperative PTX-NDP chemotherapy. This sample was obtained from a patient given preoperative chemotherapy. Receptors were obtained from a human donor with esophageal squamous cell carcinoma. The donor label of this sample is uncertain.

V usage is TRBV7-2 and J usage is TRBJ2-3, with D maybe TRBD2 (6 bases). This CDR3 has 17 residues. Germline V gene lookup returns CDR1 SGHTA and CDR2 FQGNSA. V was trimmed by 5 bases and J by 12 bases, leaving 30 bases between them. The CDR3 DNA is TGTGCCAGCAGCGCGGGGATCGCGGCTGGGGAGCCAGAGACCCAGTATTTT. Amino acids: CASSAGIAAGEPETQYF.

There are a few counts of this clonotype. The genes are TRBV7-9 and TRBJ2-3; the D gene is possibly TRBD1 (6 bases). The germline CDR1 and CDR2 sequences are SEHNR and FQNEAQ (reference sequence). The CDR3 loop spans 15 amino acids. V shed 1 base and J shed 0 bases, with 8 bases lying between them. CDR3: CASSLGTASTDTQYF. CDR3 DNA: TGTGCCAGCAGCTTAGGGACAGCGAGCACAGATACGCAGTATTTT. The full variable domain, rest sourced from reference TRBV7-9 and TRBJ2-3, is DTGVSQNPRHKITKRGQNVTFRCDPISEHNRLYWYRQTLGQGPEFLTYFQNEAQLEKSRLLSDRFSAERPKGSFSTLEIQRTEQGDSAMYLCASSLGTASTDTQYFGPGTRLTVL.

This clonotype was seen repeatedly, ten times or more. This sequence joins TRBV10-3 and TRBJ2-1, with TRBD2 identical over 7 bases. The V gene end was trimmed by 10 bases and the J gene end by 10 bases; junction bases not matched to a gene: 16. This CDR3 is 14 amino acids long. Germline V CDR1 and CDR2: ENHRY, SYGVKD. CDR3 sequence: CATREPGLSYEQFF. DNA for the CDR3: TGTGCCACACGCGAGCCGGGACTATCTTACGAGCAGTTCTTC.

The chain employs TRBV18 and TRBJ2-1; TRBD2 matches at 7 bases. J gave up 14 bases and V 8 bases, and 15 bases lay outside the gene matches. This CDR3 region has 13 residues. Looked up from germline, CDR1 is KGHSH and CDR2 is LQKENI. In DNA, the CDR3 is TGTGCCAGCCGGGACCAAGCGGGATTGTACGAGTTCTTC. It yields the protein CASRDQAGLYEFF.

This clonotype appeared many times. The V call is TRBV7-3, the J call TRBJ2-3; TRBD2 matches 10 bases. Germline V gene data show CDR1 as SGHTA and CDR2 as FQGTGA. V dropped 3 bases and J dropped 6; count of bases not matched to a gene: 3. CDR3 length: 14 residues. The DNA of the CDR3 is TGTGCCAGCAGCTTTGGTAGCGGGAGGGATACGCAGTATTTT. Its translation is CASSFGSGRDTQYF.

In regard to this clonotype: An end of the junction does not agree with germline; a read error may underlie this. V is TRBV7-2 and J is TRBJ2-3; perhaps D is TRBD1 or TRBD2 (7 bases each). The germline V gene encodes CDR1 SGHTA and CDR2 FQGNSA. The CDR3 runs to 16 residues. CDR3 sequence (DNA): TGTGCCAGCAGCCGACAGGGAGGGAGTGACCCAGATACCCAGTATTTC. Translation: CASSRQGGSDPDTQYF. Full variable domain (missing parts from reference TRBV7-2 and TRBJ2-3): GAGVSQSPSNKVTEKGKDVELRCDPISGHTALYWYRQSLGQGLEFLIYFQGNSAPDKSGLPSDRFSAERTGGSVSTLTIQRTQQEDSAVYLCASSRQGGSDPDTQYFGPGTRLTVL.

The chain employs TRBV6-2 or TRBV6-3 and TRBJ2-5, with 12 bases that match TRBD2. The CDR3 length is 16 residues. Per the germline V gene, CDR1 is MNHEY and CDR2 is SVGEGT. V dropped 2 bases and J dropped 4; count of bases not matched to a gene: 5. In DNA, the CDR3 is TGTGCCAGCAGTTACCCGACTAGCGGGAGTCGAGAGACCCAGTACTTC. Encoded protein: CASSYPTSGSRETQYF.

The sample holds a few counts of this clonotype. The rearrangement links TRBV6-5 to TRBJ2-1; D not resolved. From germline, CDR1 is MNHEY and CDR2 SVGAGI. V was trimmed by 2 bases and J by 10 bases, leaving 15 bases between them. There are 14 residues in the CDR3. The CDR3 DNA sequence: TGTGCCAGCAGTTACGAGGCTTTCACCTACGAGCAGTTCTTC. Protein product: CASSYEAFTYEQFF.

This clonotype occurred many times. The V gene is TRBV12-5, the J gene TRBJ2-2; 12 bases agree with TRBD2. Trimming took 2 bases from V and 4 from J; bases not matched to a gene: 8. This CDR3 spans 18 amino acids. Germline CDR1 reads LGHNT; CDR2 reads FRNRAP. CDR3 coding DNA: TGTGCTAGTGGTTTGATCGGACTAGCGGGATCGGGCACCGGGGAGCTGTTTTTT. Translated, it gives CASGLIGLAGSGTGELFF.

The chain employs TRBV6-1 and TRBJ2-3; 9 bases are shared with TRBD1. The CDR3 extends over 16 amino acids. The germline CDR1 and CDR2 sequences are MNHNS and SASEGT. With V trimmed by 6 bases and J by 9 bases, 16 bases remained unmatched. The CDR3 bases are TGTGCCAGCAGCGTATCGACAGGGGGAGCCAAAAACACGCAGTATTTT. This encodes CASSVSTGGAKNTQYF.

The V and J genes are TRBV10-1 and TRBJ2-1; D is uncertain. The J call may be wrong; the DNA end is better matched by TRBJ2-7. Per the germline V gene, CDR1 is WNHNN and CDR2 is SYGVQD (reference sequence). The CDR3 spans 13 residues. The CDR3 sequence is CASSEAGRYEQYF. As DNA, the CDR3 is TGCGCCAGCAGTGAGGCCGGCAGATACGAGCAGTACTTC.

Comment on this clonotype: A much larger clonotype is one base distant, so this may be a read error. This chain uses TRBV6-1 with TRBJ2-5; no clear D. The DNA end lines up better with TRBJ2-1; the J call may be wrong. The germline V gene encodes CDR1 MNHNS and CDR2 SASEGT. The CDR3 length is 13 residues. The CDR3 reads CASSGLWEETQFF. As DNA, the CDR3 is TGTGCCAGCAGTGGTCTTTGGGAAGAGACCCAGTTCTTC.

This clonotype qualifies as medium-sized (0.01 to 0.1%). The V and J genes are TRBV7-3 and TRBJ2-1; a possible D gene is TRBD2 (6 bases). V lost 4 bases and J 6 bases, leaving 10 bases between the germline ends. The CDR3 spans 13 residues. Per the germline V gene, CDR1 is SGHTA and CDR2 is FQGTGA. The CDR3 here is CASSSGLTNEQFF. The CDR3 bases are TGTGCCAGCAGCTCCGGACTAACCAATGAGCAGTTCTTC.

The V call is TRBV7-3, the J call TRBJ2-3, with D perhaps being TRBD1 or TRBD2 (5 bases each). The CDR3 spans 14 residues. Germline lookup yields CDR1 SGHTA and CDR2 FQGTGA. The V and J ends lost 2 bases and 4 bases respectively, with 10 bases between them. CDR3 protein: CASSLLGDADTQYF. The CDR3 DNA follows: TGTGCCAGCAGCTTACTTGGGGACGCAGATACGCAGTATTTT.

This clonotype showed up just a few times. The rearrangement uses TRBV7-2 and TRBJ2-1; 7 bases map to TRBD1. Looked up from germline, CDR1 is SGHTA and CDR2 is FQGNSA. J gave up 6 bases and V 0 bases, and 5 bases lay outside the gene matches. The CDR3 totals 15 residues. This CDR3 is CASSLAGQKSNEQFF. CDR3 coding DNA: TGTGCCAGCAGCTTAGCGGGACAGAAATCCAATGAGCAGTTCTTC.

For the CDR3, the DNA is TGTGCCAGCAGCCCGACTAGCTCCTACGAGCAGTACTTC. Its translation: CASSPTSSYEQYF. V gene TRBV7-2 combines with J gene TRBJ2-7, with D possibly TRBD2 on 6 matching bases. Germline assignment: CDR1 SGHTA and CDR2 FQGNSA. The CDR3 spans 13 residues. V lost 5 bases and J lost 0, with 8 bases in between.

This rearrangement joins TRBV7-9 to TRBJ2-2; D may be TRBD1 (7 bases). The DNA end favors TRBJ2-3, so the J call may be wrong. The CDR3 sequence is 17 residues long. The germline CDR1 and CDR2 sequences are SEHNR and FQNEAQ (reference sequence). The CDR3 spells CASSQSGGTASTGKQYF. The CDR3 DNA follows: TGTGCCAGCAGTCAAAGCGGCGGGACAGCGAGCACCGGGAAGCAGTATTTT.

This clonotype is medium-sized by share. The rearrangement joins TRBV7-9 to TRBJ2-1; D call uncertain. This CDR3 spans 15 amino acids. Germline CDR1 is SEHNR and CDR2 is FQNEAQ (reference sequence). V was cut by 4 bases and J by 8 bases, with 18 bases left in between. In DNA, the CDR3 is TGTGCCAGCAGCTCTTCAGGAACCCTTGGGGATGAGCAGTTCTTC. This encodes CASSSSGTLGDEQFF.

This sequence joins TRBV7-6 and TRBJ2-2, with D uncertain. This CDR3 comprises 12 residues. Per germline, CDR1 SGHVS and CDR2 FNYEAQ. Trimming stripped 5 bases from V and 1 base from J, with 2 bases between. CDR3 residues: CASSVNTGELFF. DNA for the CDR3: TGTGCCAGCAGCGTGAACACCGGGGAGCTGTTTTTT.

In regard to this clonotype: One junction end disagrees with the germline gene, perhaps due to a read error. CDR3 loop: CASSEDRTEELYF. In DNA form, the CDR3 reads TGTGCCAGCAGCGAGGACCGCACAGAGGAGCTGTATTTT. This chain connects TRBV12-3 or TRBV12-4 to TRBJ2-2; D unresolved. The CDR3 has 13 residues.

This clonotype qualifies as medium-sized. CDR3 amino acids: CASSLDGYNEQFF. CDR3 bases: TGTGCCAGCAGCTTAGACGGATACAATGAGCAGTTCTTC. The chain recombines TRBV7-3 with TRBJ2-1; no firm D call. The CDR3 totals 13 residues. The germline V gene has CDR1 SGHTA and CDR2 FQGTGA. V gave up 2 bases and J gave up 4 bases, with 6 bases separating them.

This clonotype was seen ten or more times. This rearrangement joins TRBV6-1 to TRBJ2-7; 8 bases agree with TRBD2. The V gene's germline CDR1 is MNHNS and CDR2 SASEGT. V shed 8 bases, J shed 2 bases, and the junction held 8 bases outside the gene matches. CDR3 length: 14 amino acids. The CDR3 DNA sequence: TGTGCCAGCGGACTAGCTTCACGGGCCTACGAGCAGTACTTC. Translation gives CASGLASRAYEQYF.

This chain uses TRBV24-1 with TRBJ2-3; 12 bases map to TRBD2. Germline loops: CDR1 KGHDR, CDR2 SFDVKD. Unmatched junction bases numbered 23, after V lost 10 bases and J lost 10 bases. This CDR3 contains 18 residues. The DNA of the CDR3 is TGTGCCACAGCTGAGACCGGTGGGCTAGCGGGAGGGCCTGAGTCGCAGTATTTT. It codes for CATAETGGLAGGPESQYF.

As for this clonotype: Since a much larger clone is just one base distant, this may be a read error. This chain connects TRBV7-2 to TRBJ2-2; perhaps TRBD2 as D (5 bases). Germline V gene lookup returns CDR1 SGHTA and CDR2 FQGNSA. The length of the CDR3 is 14 residues. The DNA for the CDR3 is TGTGCCAGCAGCTTTACTAGTCCCGCCGGGGAGCCGTTTTTT. Translated, it gives CASSFTSPAGEPFF.

This clonotype ranks as medium-sized. The CDR3 coding sequence is TGTGCCAGCAGCCATGGAAACACCGGGGAGCTGTTTTTT. This encodes CASSHGNTGELFF. The chain is built from TRBV7-6 and TRBJ2-2, with D uncertain. The CDR3 is 13 residues long. Germline V CDR1 and CDR2: SGHVS, FNYEAQ. The ends were cut back, 5 bases at V and 2 bases at J, with 6 bases in the middle.

This clonotype appeared a few times. The V gene is TRBV19, the J gene TRBJ2-2; the D is unclear. The CDR3 length is 14 residues. CDR1 LNHDA and CDR2 SQIVND come from the germline V gene (reference sequence). Trimming stripped 1 base from V and 7 bases from J, with 10 bases between. CDR3 bases: TGTGCCAGTAGTATAGGCCCTAAGGACGGGGAGCTGTTTTTT. Amino acid sequence: CASSIGPKDGELFF.

The rearrangement uses TRBV5-1 and TRBJ2-4; TRBD1 matches 12 bases. CDR1 and CDR2 from the germline V gene are SGHRS and YFSETQ. CDR3 length: 16 residues. Unmatched junction bases numbered 12, after V lost 4 bases and J lost 10 bases. CDR3 in DNA: TGCGCCAGCAGCCTCTCTTCCGGGACAGGGGGCGAGATTCAGTACTTC. This gives the protein CASSLSSGTGGEIQYF.

With regard to this clonotype: An end of the junction differs from the germline gene, which may be a read error. The chain recombines TRBV7-8 with TRBJ2-5; D tentatively reads TRBD1 or TRBD2 (7 bases each). Per the germline V gene, CDR1 is SGHVS and CDR2 is FQNEAQ. The CDR3 contains 15 residues. As DNA, the CDR3 is TGTGCCAGCAGCGTTGGGTCAGGGGGGGGGAAGACCCTGAACTTC. As protein: CASSVGSGGGKTLNF. The variable domain in full, completed from reference TRBV7-8 and TRBJ2-5, reads GAGVSQSPRYKVAKRGQDVALRCDPISGHVSLFWYQQALGQGPEFLTYFQNEAQLDKSGLPSDRFFAERPEGSVSTLKIQRTQQEDSAVYLCASSVGSGGGKTLNFGPGTRLLVL.

This clonotype has a count of ten or more. The rearrangement joins TRBV7-2 to TRBJ2-7; TRBD2 matches at 10 bases. Germline CDR1 SGHTA, CDR2 FQGNSA. CDR3 length: 15 residues. With V trimmed by 3 bases and J by 0 bases, 2 bases remained unmatched. The CDR3 spells CASSFSGRASYEQYF. The CDR3 bases are TGTGCCAGCAGCTTCAGCGGGAGGGCCTCCTACGAGCAGTACTTC. The full variable domain, rest sourced from reference TRBV7-2 and TRBJ2-7, is GAGVSQSPSNKVTEKGKDVELRCDPISGHTALYWYRQSLGQGLEFLIYFQGNSAPDKSGLPSDRFSAERTGGSVSTLTIQRTQQEDSAVYLCASSFSGRASYEQYFGPGTRLTVT.